The 10 T cell receptor beta chains below were found in one sample sequenced in a study of cytomegalovirus exposure and HLA in healthy donors. Amplification used 60 Vbeta primers and 13 Jbeta primers. Assay used: immunoSEQ multiplex PCR; TCRdb lists only in-frame clones, some missing. The sample records around 120,000 clones, around 76% being singletons. The specimen was PBMCs. These receptors all come from a man aged 55 to 70 in good health and CMV-seropositive.

CDR3 nucleotides: TGTGCCAGCTCACCTCAGGCAGGCGCGAACACCGGGGAGCTGTTTTTT. Residues: CASSPQAGANTGELFF. The rearrangement links TRBV18 to TRBJ2-2; D remains unclear. Germline loops: CDR1 KGHSH, CDR2 LQKENI. Deletions cut 3 bases from V and 0 bases from J, with 11 bases between. This CDR3 has 16 residues.

This clone was observed a single time. The V call is TRBV7-9, the J call TRBJ2-3; 14 nucleotides match TRBD2. The CDR3 length is 18 residues. The V and J ends lost 4 bases and 1 base, in that order; junction bases with no gene match: 7. Looked up from germline, CDR1 is SEHNR and CDR2 is FQNEAQ (reference sequence). The CDR3 spells CASSSGLAGGVGTDTQYF. CDR3 DNA sequence: TGTGCCAGCAGCTCTGGACTAGCGGGGGGCGTGGGCACAGATACGCAGTATTTT.

The gene calls are TRBV7-2 and TRBJ1-5; 7 bases are a match to TRBD1. The CDR3 spans 13 residues. The trim removed 6 bases at V and 5 bases at J, leaving 4 bases unmatched. Germline V CDR1 and CDR2: SGHTA, FQGNSA. For the CDR3, the DNA is TGTGCCAGCAGTTCCCAGGGGGATCAGCCCCAGCATTTT. Amino acids: CASSSQGDQPQHF.

This clone was observed a few times. The chain has TRBV5-1 and TRBJ2-3; maybe TRBD2 (6 bases). Looked up from germline, CDR1 is SGHRS and CDR2 is YFSETQ. This CDR3 is 15 amino acids long. Trimming left V 6 bases short and J 6 bases short, with 20 bases between. The CDR3 loop is CASIPGLSAWDTQYF. The CDR3 DNA is TGCGCCAGCATTCCGGGACTCTCAGCGTGGGATACGCAGTATTTT.

The V call is TRBV7-9, the J call TRBJ1-5, with a weak D call TRBD1 (5 bases). V was shortened by 1 base and J by 2 bases, with 9 bases between the two germline ends. This CDR3 spans 15 amino acids. Germline assignment: CDR1 SEHNR and CDR2 FQNEAQ (reference sequence). The CDR3 spells CASSLDSGGNQPQHF. CDR3 in DNA: TGTGCCAGCAGCTTAGATTCGGGGGGCAATCAGCCCCAGCATTTT.

This chain connects TRBV29-1 to TRBJ1-1, with 8 bases that match TRBD1. This CDR3 is 17 amino acids long. With 0 bases clipped from V and 5 bases from J, the junction kept 14 bases outside the gene matches. The germline gives CDR1 SQVTM, CDR2 ANQGSEA. The CDR3 region has the DNA TGCAGCGTTGAAGATGATGTGGCAGGGGGCGCAGGGACTGAAGCTTTCTTT. Its protein is CSVEDDVAGGAGTEAFF.

This clone was detected a few times. This chain joins TRBV4-2 and TRBJ2-3, with 11 bases fitting TRBD2. The CDR3 has 18 residues. J was trimmed by 2 bases and V by 1 base; bases with no gene match: 8. CDR1 and CDR2 from the germline V gene are LGHNA and YNFKEQ. In DNA form, the CDR3 reads TGTGCCAGCAGCCAAGGGCTAGCGGGGGGCCCTTCCACAGATACGCAGTATTTT. It translates to CASSQGLAGGPSTDTQYF.

The chain carries TRBV27 and TRBJ2-7, with a weak D call TRBD1 (6 bases). This CDR3 has 13 residues. The V end was cut by 5 bases, the J end by 1 base, with 9 bases between. Germline V gene sequence: CDR1 MNHEY, CDR2 SMNVEV (reference sequence). This CDR3 is CASSQQGSYEQYF. Here the CDR3 DNA reads TGTGCCAGCAGTCAACAGGGTTCCTACGAGCAGTACTTC.

The chain employs TRBV11-2 and TRBJ2-5; 8 bases agree with TRBD2. Germline trimming cut 4 bases from V and 11 bases from J; bases unmatched to any gene: 15. Germline lookup yields CDR1 SGHAT and CDR2 FQNNGV. The CDR3 has 15 amino acids. The CDR3 DNA sequence: TGTGCCAGCAGCTGGGGCCTTAGCGGGGTTACGGGGCAGTACTTC. Protein product: CASSWGLSGVTGQYF.

The V and J genes are TRBV30 and TRBJ1-6; D may be TRBD1 (5 bases). Per germline, CDR1 GTSNPN and CDR2 SVGIG (reference sequence). The CDR3 consists of 14 residues. Trimming took off 0 bases at V and 8 bases at J, with 11 bases between the two ends. This chain's CDR3 is CAWSVRAGYSPLHF. The CDR3 nucleotides read TGTGCCTGGAGTGTACGGGCAGGGTATTCACCCCTCCACTTT.